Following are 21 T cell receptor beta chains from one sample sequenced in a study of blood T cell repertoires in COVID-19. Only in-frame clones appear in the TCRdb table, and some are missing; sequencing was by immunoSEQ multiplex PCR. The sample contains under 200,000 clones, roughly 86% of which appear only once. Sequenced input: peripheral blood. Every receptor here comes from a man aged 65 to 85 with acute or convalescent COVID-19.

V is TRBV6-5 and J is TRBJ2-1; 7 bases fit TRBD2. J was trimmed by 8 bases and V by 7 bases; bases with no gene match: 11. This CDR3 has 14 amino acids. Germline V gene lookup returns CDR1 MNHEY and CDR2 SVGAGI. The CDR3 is CASTLTTSSHEQFF. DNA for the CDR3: TGTGCCAGCACCCTTACGACTAGCTCGCATGAGCAGTTCTTC.

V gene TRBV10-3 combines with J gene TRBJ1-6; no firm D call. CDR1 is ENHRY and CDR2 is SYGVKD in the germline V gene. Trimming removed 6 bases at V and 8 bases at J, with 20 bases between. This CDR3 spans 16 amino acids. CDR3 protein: CAISLDGLSTYSPLHF. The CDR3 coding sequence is TGTGCCATCAGCCTGGACGGACTAAGCACTTATTCACCCCTCCACTTT.

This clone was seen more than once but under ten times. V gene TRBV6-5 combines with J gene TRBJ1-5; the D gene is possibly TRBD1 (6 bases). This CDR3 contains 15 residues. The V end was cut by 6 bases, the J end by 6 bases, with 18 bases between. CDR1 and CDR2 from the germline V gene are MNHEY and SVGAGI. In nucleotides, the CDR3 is TGTGCCAGCAGGCTGGCAGGGGACCTCGGTCAGCCCCAGCATTTT. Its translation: CASRLAGDLGQPQHF.

CDR3 loop: CASSFRDRGRRDSAGELFF. The CDR3 DNA reads as TGTGCCAGCAGCTTCCGGGACAGGGGGCGCCGGGATTCGGCCGGGGAGCTGTTTTTT. The chain is built from TRBV7-9 and TRBJ2-2, with 12 bases aligning to TRBD1. The CDR3 is made up of 19 amino acids. The germline V gene encodes CDR1 SEHNR and CDR2 FQNEAQ (reference sequence). V trimming: 3 bases; J trimming: 6 bases; junction bases outside the gene matches: 14.

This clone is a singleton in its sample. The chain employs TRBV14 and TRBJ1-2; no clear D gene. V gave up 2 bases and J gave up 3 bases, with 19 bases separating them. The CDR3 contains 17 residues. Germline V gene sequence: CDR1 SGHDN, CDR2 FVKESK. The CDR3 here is CASSQLSLSRQHYGYTF. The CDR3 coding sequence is TGTGCCAGCAGCCAATTATCTTTGAGCAGGCAGCACTATGGCTACACCTTC. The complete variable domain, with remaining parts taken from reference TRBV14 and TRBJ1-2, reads EAGVTQFPSHSVIEKGQTVTLRCDPISGHDNLYWYRRVMGKEIKFLLHFVKESKQDESGMPNNRFLAERTGGTYSTLKVQPAELEDSGVYFCASSQLSLSRQHYGYTFGSGTRLTVV.

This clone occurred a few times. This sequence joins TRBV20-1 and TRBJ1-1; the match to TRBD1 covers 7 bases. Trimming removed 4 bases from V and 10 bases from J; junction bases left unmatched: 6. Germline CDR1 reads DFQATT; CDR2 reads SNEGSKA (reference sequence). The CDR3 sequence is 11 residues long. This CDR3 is CSATDRESAFF. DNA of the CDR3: TGCAGTGCTACCGACAGGGAGTCAGCTTTCTTT.

The CDR3 region has the DNA TGCGCCAGCAGCTTGAGGGGGCCCAATGAGCAGTTCTTC. Translated, it gives CASSLRGPNEQFF. The rearrangement joins TRBV5-1 to TRBJ2-1; 7 positions match TRBD1. J gave up 6 bases and V 1 base, and 1 base lay outside the gene matches. The CDR3 runs to 13 residues. Germline assignment: CDR1 SGHRS and CDR2 YFSETQ.

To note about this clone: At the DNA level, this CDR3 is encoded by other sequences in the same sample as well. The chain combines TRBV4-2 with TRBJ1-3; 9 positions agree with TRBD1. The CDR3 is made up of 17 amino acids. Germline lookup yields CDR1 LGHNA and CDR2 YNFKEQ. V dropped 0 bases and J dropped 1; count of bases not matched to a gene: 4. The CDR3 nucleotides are TGTGCCAGCAGCCAAGATCGGGGACAGGGATCTGGAAACACCATATATTTT. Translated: CASSQDRGQGSGNTIYF.

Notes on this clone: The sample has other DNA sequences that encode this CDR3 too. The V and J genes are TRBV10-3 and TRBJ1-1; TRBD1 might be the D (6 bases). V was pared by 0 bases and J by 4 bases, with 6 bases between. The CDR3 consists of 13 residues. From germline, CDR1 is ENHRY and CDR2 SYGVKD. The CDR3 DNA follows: TGTGCCATCAGTGAGTCCAGGGGCACTGAAGCTTTCTTT. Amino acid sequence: CAISESRGTEAFF.

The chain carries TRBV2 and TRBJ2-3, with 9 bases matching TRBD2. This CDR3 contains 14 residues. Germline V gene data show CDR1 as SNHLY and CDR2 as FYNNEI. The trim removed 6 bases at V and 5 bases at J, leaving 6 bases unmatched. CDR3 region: CASSYSGSLDTQYF. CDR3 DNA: TGTGCCAGCAGCTATAGCGGGAGCTTAGATACGCAGTATTTT.

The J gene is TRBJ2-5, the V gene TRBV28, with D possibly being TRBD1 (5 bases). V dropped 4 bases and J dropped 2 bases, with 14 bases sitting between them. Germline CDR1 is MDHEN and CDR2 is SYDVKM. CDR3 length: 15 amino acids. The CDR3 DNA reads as TGTGCCAGCAGTTGGGGCGGCTCAGGGCAAGAGACCCAGTACTTC. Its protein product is CASSWGGSGQETQYF.

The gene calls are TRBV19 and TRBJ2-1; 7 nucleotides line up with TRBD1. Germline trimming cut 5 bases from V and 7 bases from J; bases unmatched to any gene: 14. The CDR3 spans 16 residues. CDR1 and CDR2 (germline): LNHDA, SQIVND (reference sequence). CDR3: CASSVRTGLSQNEQFF. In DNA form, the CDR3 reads TGTGCCAGTAGTGTCCGGACAGGATTAAGCCAAAATGAGCAGTTCTTC.

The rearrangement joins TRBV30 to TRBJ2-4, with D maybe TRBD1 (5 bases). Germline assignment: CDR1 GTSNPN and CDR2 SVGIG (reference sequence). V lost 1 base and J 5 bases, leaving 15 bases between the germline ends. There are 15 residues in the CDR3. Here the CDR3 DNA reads TGTGCCTGGAGTGGGGCAGGGAAAGGTGAAAACATTCAGTACTTC. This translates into CAWSGAGKGENIQYF.

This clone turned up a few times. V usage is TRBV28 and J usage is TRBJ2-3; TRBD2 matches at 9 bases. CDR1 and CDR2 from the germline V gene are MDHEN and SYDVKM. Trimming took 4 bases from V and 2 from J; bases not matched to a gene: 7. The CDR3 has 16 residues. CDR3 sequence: CASSSRSGGTTDTQYF. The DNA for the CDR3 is TGTGCCAGCAGTTCACGTAGCGGGGGAACCACAGATACGCAGTATTTT.

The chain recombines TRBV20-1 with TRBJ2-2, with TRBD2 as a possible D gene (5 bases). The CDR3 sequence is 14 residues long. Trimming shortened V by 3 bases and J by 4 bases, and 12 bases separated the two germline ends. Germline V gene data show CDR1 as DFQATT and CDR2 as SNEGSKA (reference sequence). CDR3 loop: CSASRRGGTGELFF. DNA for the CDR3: TGCAGTGCTAGTAGACGGGGTGGCACCGGGGAGCTGTTTTTT.

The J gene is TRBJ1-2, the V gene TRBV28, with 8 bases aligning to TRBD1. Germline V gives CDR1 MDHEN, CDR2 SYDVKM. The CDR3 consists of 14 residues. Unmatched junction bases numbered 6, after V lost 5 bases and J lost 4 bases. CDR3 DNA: TGTGCCAGCAGTACCTCAGGGGGCGGCTATGGCTACACCTTC. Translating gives CASSTSGGGYGYTF.

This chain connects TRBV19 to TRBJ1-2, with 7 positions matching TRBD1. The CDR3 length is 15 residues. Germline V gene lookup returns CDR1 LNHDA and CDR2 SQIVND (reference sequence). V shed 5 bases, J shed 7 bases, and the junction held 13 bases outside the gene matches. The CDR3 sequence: CASSFRDSLRGGYTF. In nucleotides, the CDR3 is TGTGCCAGTAGTTTCCGGGACAGTCTAAGGGGTGGCTACACCTTC.

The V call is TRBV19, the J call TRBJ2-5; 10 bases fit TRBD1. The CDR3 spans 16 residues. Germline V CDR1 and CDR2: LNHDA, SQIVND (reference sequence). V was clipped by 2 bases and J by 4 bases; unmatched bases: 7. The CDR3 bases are TGTGCCAGTAGTATAACCCCGGGACAGGGGACAGAGACCCAGTACTTC. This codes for CASSITPGQGTETQYF. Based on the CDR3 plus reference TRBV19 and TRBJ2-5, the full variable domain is DGGITQSPKYLFRKEGQNVTLSCEQNLNHDAMYWYRQDPGQGLRLIYYSQIVNDFQKGDIAEGYSVSREKKESFPLTVTSAQKNPTAFYLCASSITPGQGTETQYFGPGTRLLVL.

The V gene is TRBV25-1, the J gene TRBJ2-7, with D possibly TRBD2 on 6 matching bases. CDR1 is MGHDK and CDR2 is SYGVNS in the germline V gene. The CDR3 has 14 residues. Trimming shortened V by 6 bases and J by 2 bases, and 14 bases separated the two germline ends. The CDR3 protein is CASRSVTGAYEQYF. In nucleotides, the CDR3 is TGTGCCAGCAGAAGTGTAACGGGGGCCTACGAGCAGTACTTC.

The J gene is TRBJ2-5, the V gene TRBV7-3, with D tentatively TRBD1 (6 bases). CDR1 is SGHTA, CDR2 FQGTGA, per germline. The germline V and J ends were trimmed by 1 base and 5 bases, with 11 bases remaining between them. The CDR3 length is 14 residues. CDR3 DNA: TGTGCCAGCAGCTTAATGGGGGCGCCGGAGACCCAGTACTTC. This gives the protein CASSLMGAPETQYF.

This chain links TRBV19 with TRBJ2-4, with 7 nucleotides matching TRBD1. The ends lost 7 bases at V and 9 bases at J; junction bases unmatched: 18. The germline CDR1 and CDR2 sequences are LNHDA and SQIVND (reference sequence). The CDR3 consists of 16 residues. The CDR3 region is CASTAVGGDLNGIQYF. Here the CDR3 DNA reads TGTGCCAGTACCGCGGTAGGGGGCGACTTGAACGGCATTCAGTACTTC.